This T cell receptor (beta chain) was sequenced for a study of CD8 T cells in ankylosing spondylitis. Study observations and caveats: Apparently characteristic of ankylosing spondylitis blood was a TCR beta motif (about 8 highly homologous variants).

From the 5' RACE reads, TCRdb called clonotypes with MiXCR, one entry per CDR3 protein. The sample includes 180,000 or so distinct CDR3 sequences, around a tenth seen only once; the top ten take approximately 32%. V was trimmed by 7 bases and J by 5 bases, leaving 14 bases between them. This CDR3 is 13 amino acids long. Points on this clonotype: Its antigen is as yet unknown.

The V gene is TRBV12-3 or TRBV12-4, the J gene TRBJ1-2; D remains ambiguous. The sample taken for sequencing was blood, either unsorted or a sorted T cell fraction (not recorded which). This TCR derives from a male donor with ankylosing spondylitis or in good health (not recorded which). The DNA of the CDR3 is TGTGCCAGCACCCTCCAGCAAGGGTATGGCTACACCTTC. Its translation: CASTLQQGYGYTF.